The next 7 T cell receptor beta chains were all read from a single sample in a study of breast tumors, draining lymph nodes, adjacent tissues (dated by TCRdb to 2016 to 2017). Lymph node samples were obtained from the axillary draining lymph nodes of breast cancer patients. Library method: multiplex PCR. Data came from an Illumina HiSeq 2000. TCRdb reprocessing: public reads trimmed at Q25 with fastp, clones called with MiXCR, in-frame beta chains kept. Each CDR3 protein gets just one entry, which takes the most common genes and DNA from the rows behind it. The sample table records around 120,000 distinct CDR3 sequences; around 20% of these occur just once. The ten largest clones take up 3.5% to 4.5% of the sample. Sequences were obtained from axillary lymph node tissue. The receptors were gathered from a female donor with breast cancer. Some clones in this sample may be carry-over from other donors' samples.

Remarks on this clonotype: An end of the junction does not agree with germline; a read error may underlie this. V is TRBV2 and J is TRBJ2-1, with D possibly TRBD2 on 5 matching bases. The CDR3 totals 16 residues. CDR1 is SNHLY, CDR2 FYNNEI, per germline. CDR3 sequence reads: CASSSLDSITYSEQFF. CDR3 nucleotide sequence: TGTGCCAGCAGTTCCTTGGACTCAATTACCTACAGTGAGCAGTTCTTC.

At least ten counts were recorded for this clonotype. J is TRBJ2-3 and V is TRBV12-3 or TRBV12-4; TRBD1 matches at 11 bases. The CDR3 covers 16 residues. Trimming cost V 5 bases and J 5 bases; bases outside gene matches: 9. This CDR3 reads CASSTPTGTGGDTQYF. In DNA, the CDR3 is TGTGCCAGCAGTACACCAACCGGGACAGGGGGAGATACGCAGTATTTT.

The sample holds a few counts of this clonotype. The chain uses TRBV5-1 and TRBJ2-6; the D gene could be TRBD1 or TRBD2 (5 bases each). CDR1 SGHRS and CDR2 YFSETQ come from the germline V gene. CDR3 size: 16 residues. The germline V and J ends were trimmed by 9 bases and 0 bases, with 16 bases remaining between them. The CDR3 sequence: CATKFSGTSGANVLTF. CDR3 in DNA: TGCGCCACCAAGTTCTCGGGGACCTCTGGGGCCAACGTCCTGACTTTC.

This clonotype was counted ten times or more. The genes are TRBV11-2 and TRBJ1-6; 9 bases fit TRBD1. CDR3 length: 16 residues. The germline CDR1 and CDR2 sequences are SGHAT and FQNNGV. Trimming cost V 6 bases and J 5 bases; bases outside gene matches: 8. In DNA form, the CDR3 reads TGTGCCAGCAGAAGCCCGGGACAGGGCCATAATTCACCCCTCCACTTT. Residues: CASRSPGQGHNSPLHF. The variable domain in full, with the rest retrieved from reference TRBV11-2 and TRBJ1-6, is EAGVAQSPRYKIIEKRQSVAFWCNPISGHATLYWYQQILGQGPKLLIQFQNNGVVDDSQLPKDRFSAERLKGVDSTLKIQPAKLEDSAVYLCASRSPGQGHNSPLHFGNGTRLTVT.

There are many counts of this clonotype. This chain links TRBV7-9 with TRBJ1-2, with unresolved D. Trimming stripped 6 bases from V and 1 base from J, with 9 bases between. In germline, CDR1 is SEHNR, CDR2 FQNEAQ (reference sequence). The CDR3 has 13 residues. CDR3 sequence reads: CASRSGINYGYTF. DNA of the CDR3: TGTGCCAGCAGATCCGGGATTAACTATGGCTACACCTTC.

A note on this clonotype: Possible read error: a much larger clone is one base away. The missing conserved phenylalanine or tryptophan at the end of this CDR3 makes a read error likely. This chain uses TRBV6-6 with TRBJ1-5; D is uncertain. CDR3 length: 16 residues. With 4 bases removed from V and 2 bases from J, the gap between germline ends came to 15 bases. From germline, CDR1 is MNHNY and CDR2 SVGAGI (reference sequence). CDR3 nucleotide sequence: TGTGCCAGCAGTTCACGGGATCTTTATGGCAATCAGCCCCAGCATGTT. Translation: CASSSRDLYGNQPQHV.

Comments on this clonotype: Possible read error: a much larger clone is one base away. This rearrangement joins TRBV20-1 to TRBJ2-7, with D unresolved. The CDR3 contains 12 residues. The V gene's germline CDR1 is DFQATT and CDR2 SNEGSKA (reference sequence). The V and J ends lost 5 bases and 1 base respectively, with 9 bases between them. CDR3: CSALGRSYEQYF. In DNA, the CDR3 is TGCAGTGCTTTAGGAAGATCCTACGAGCAGTACTTC.